Reported below is one TCR beta chain. The antigen remains undetermined. The data were produced by immunoSEQ multiplex PCR, yet TCRdb's version contains in-frame clones alone and is incomplete. This sample has about 140,000 clones, with 90% to 95% found just once. This entry is derived from a study of T cell responses to AZD1222 COVID-19 vaccine. Germline CDR1 reads SEHNR; CDR2 reads FQNEAQ (reference sequence). The CDR3 contains 13 residues. The ends were cut back, 1 base at V and 4 bases at J, with 5 bases in the middle. Study-wide results and limits: It should be noted that donors were predominantly white British and more often female, and clonal diversity was possibly underestimated.

Source: peripheral blood, taken on day 0 of MenACWY control vaccination. This clonotype was sampled from an adult in good health. The V gene is TRBV7-9, the J gene TRBJ2-1; D is undetermined. CDR3 sequence (DNA): TGTGCCAGCAGCTTAGTACAGTACAATGAGCAGTTCTTC. Amino acid sequence: CASSLVQYNEQFF.